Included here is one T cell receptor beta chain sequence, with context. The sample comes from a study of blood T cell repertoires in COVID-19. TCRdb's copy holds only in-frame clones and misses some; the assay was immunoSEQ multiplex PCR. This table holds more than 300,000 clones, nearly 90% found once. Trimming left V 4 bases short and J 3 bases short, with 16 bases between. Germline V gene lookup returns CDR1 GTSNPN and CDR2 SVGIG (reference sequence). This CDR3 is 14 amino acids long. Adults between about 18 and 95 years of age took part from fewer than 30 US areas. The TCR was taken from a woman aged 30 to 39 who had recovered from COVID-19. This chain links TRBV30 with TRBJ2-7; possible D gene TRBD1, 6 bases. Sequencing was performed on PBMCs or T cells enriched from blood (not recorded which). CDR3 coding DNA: TGTGCCTGGACACAGGGAATGGGTAGCTACGAGCAGTACTTC. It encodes CAWTQGMGSYEQYF.